These T cell receptor beta chains were read from a single sample in a study of tumor and adjacent non-tumor tissue in lung cancer. Via MiXCR, TCRdb re-called the multiplex PCR reads, giving one row per CDR3 protein. The sample includes roughly 90,000 distinct CDR3 sequences, around 80% of them seen just once. Input material: distant non-tumor lung tissue. The receptors here all came from a woman in her fifties or sixties with non-small cell lung cancer. Both conserved end residues are part of each CDR3. A D gene is named only where the DNA matches it firmly. The size of a clone is reported for some rows only, either as once, few or many, or as a class for expanded clones.

>TRBJ1-2|NA|few|TRBV5-1
CTSSLAGKDYGYTF
TGCACCAGCAGCTTAGCGGGGAAAGACTATGGCTACACCTTC
>TRBJ1-2|NA|few|TRBV11-2
CASSLDGGPYYGYTF
TGTGCCAGCAGCTTAGACGGGGGGCCTTACTATGGTTACACCTTC
>TRBJ2-3|NA|NA|TRBV7-9
CASTPSGGTDTQYF
TGTGCCAGCACCCCCTCCGGGGGCACAGATACACAGTATTTT
>TRBJ2-2|TRBD2|once|TRBV20-1
CGASGAVPNTGELFF
TGCGGTGCTAGCGGGGCCGTTCCGAACACCGGGGAGCTGTTTTTT
>TRBJ1-2|NA|few|TRBV11-2
CASNLTQGGHGYIF
TGTGCCAGCAACTTAACCCAGGGAGGACATGGTTACATCTTC
>TRBJ1-1|NA|NA|TRBV29-1
CSVGQGDTEAFF
TGTAGCGTTGGGCAAGGGGACACTGAAGCTTTCTTC
>TRBJ2-7|NA|NA|TRBV11-2
CISSLGAYELYF
TGTATCAGCAGCTTAGGGGCTTACGAGCTGTACTTC
>TRBJ1-2|NA|NA|TRBV6-5
CGSSPDRKFNYGYTF
TGTGGTAGCAGTCCCGACAGAAAGTTCAACTATGGCTACACCTTC
>TRBJ1-2|NA|NA|TRBV29-1
CSTPFGLTGYAF
TGCAGCACCCCTTTCGGGCTTACGGGCTACGCCTTC
>TRBJ1-1|NA|NA|TRBV30
CTWSVRDTRRAEAFF
TGTACCTGGAGTGTACGGGACACTCGAAGGGCTGAAGCTTTCTTT
>TRBJ2-1|NA|once|TRBV4-1
CASNQPTNGGAEQFF
TGCGCCAGCAACCAACCCACTAACGGAGGGGCTGAGCAGTTCTTC
>TRBJ2-5|TRBD1|NA|TRBV10-3
CAISERQGVRETQNF
TGTGCCATCAGTGAGAGACAGGGGGTAAGGGAGACCCAGAACTTC
>TRBJ2-5|TRBD2|NA|TRBV4-2
CASSQNREGHEIQYF
TGTGCCAGCAGCCAAAACCGGGAGGGGCATGAAATCCAGTACTTC
>TRBJ2-3|NA|NA|TRBV2
CATPPLLDFSRTDRQYF
TGTGCCACCCCGCCGCTTCTCGATTTCTCTCGCACAGATAGGCAGTATTTT
>TRBJ2-7|TRBD1|NA|TRBV6-6
CASNYRTGGSYEQYF
TGTGCCAGCAATTACAGGACAGGGGGCTCCTACGAGCAGTACTTC
>TRBJ2-7|NA|few|TRBV28
CASRRGGLYEQYF
TGTGCCAGCAGGCGTGGGGGGCTTTACGAGCAGTACTTC
>TRBJ2-5|NA|NA|TRBV15
CATTRDNVETQYF
TGTGCCACCACCAGAGATAACGTTGAGACCCAGTACTTC